This T cell receptor (beta chain) emerged from a study of blood T cell repertoires in COVID-19. For this clone: This sample includes further DNA sequences coding for the same CDR3.

This table comes from immunoSEQ multiplex PCR, and its TCRdb copy is limited to in-frame clones, with some not included. The sample includes hundreds of thousands of clones, around 84% of them seen just once. V lost 1 base to trimming and J lost 2 bases, with 8 bases between them. Germline CDR1 and CDR2: MNHNS and SASEGT. The CDR3 runs to 14 residues. The clonotype comes from a woman at least 80 years old with active or convalescent COVID-19. Sequencing was performed on peripheral blood. The chain uses TRBV6-1 and TRBJ1-2; D is undetermined. CDR3 amino acids: CASSEVAGNYGYTF. The CDR3 DNA reads as TGTGCCAGCAGTGAAGTTGCGGGGAACTATGGCTACACCTTC.